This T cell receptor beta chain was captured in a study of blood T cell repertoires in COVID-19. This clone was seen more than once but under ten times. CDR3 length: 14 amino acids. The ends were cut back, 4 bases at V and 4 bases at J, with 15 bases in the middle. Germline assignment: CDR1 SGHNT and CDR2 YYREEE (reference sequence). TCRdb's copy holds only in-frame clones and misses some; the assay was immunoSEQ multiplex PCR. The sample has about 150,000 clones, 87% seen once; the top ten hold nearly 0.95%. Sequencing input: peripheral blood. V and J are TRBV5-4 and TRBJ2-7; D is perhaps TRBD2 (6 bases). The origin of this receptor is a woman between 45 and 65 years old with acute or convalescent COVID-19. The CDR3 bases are TGTGCCAGCAGCCCCGGCGGGGACCTTTACGAGCAGTACTTC. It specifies CASSPGGDLYEQYF.